One T cell receptor beta chain is described in this entry. These data come from a study of blood T cell repertoires in COVID-19. Overall study context: PBMCs, B-cell-depleted T cells, or T cells were the source of the cDNA or gDNA that made up the material.

Profiled with immunoSEQ multiplex PCR; TCRdb holds only in-frame clones, not every one. The data show 150,000 to 200,000 clones, 70% to 80% seen once. The sample consisted of peripheral blood. The sequence was collected from a woman aged 40 to 50 with COVID-19, enrolled during active disease.

CDR3: CAWSDLDQPQHF. CDR3 DNA sequence: TGTGCCTGGAGTGATCTTGATCAGCCCCAGCATTTT. J is TRBJ1-5 and V is TRBV30, with D unresolved. V lost 1 base and J 5 bases, leaving 6 bases between the germline ends. Germline CDR1 and CDR2: GTSNPN and SVGIG (reference sequence). The CDR3 consists of 12 residues.